This T cell receptor beta chain was profiled in a study of cytomegalovirus exposure and HLA in healthy donors. Germline V gene lookup returns CDR1 WNHNN and CDR2 SYGVQD (reference sequence). The CDR3 length is 16 residues. V was pared by 4 bases and J by 4 bases, with 10 bases of the junction left unmatched. In the PCR, 60 Vbeta and 13 Jbeta primers were used. Using immunoSEQ multiplex PCR, the repertoire was profiled, and TCRdb retains in-frame clones only, with some absent. The sample contains 200,000 or so clones, roughly 80% of which appear only once. The gene calls are TRBV10-1 and TRBJ2-3, with 8 bases lining up with TRBD1. The sample taken for sequencing was PBMCs. This TCR came from a woman aged 25 to 39 in good health and CMV-seropositive. CDR3 protein: CASSARGQGAPDTQYF. CDR3 DNA sequence: TGCGCCAGCAGTGCTCGGGGGCAGGGGGCCCCAGATACGCAGTATTTT.